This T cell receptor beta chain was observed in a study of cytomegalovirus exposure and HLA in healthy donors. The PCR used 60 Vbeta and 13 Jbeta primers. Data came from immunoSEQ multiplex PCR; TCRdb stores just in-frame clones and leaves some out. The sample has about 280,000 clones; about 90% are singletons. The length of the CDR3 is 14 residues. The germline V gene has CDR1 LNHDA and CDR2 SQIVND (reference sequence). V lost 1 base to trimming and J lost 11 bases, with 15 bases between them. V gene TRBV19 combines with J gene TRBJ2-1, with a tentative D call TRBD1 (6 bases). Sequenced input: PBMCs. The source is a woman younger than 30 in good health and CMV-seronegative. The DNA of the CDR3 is TGTGCCAGTAGTATAGTAGCAGGGGTGGACAAGCAGTTCTTC. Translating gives CASSIVAGVDKQFF.